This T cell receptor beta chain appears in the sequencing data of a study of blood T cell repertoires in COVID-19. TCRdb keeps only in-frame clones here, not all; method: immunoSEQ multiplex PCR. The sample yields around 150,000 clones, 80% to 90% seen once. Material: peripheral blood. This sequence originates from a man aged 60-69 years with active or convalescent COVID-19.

CDR3 residues: CASSPSVTGNTIYF. The CDR3 DNA is TGTGCCAGCAGTCCGTCAGTGACTGGAAACACCATATATTTT. The rearrangement links TRBV6-5 to TRBJ1-3; D uncertain. This CDR3 region has 14 residues. With 5 bases removed from V and 2 bases from J, the gap between germline ends came to 10 bases. Per germline, CDR1 MNHEY and CDR2 SVGAGI.